The 3 T cell receptor beta chains in this list originate from one sample, sequenced in a study of blood T cell repertoires in COVID-19. The table came from immunoSEQ multiplex PCR; TCRdb's copy has only in-frame clones and leaves some out. The table includes some 120,000 clones, about nine tenths detected once. Sequenced material: peripheral blood. The receptors here all came from a man in his 60s with COVID-19, enrolled during active disease.

This sequence joins TRBV9 and TRBJ2-3; D remains unclear. Trimming left V 0 bases short and J 0 bases short, with 8 bases between. The CDR3 contains 15 residues. CDR1 and CDR2 (germline): SGDLS, YYNGEE. CDR3 nucleotide sequence: TGTGCCAGCAGCGTAGATCCCAGGAGCACAGATACGCAGTATTTT. This codes for CASSVDPRSTDTQYF.

The chain links TRBV7-2 to TRBJ1-4, with 7 nucleotides matching TRBD1. The V gene end was trimmed by 5 bases and the J gene end by 5 bases; junction bases not matched to a gene: 5. This CDR3 region has 14 residues. The germline V gene encodes CDR1 SGHTA and CDR2 FQGNSA. The CDR3 protein is CASSLDRANEKLFF. The CDR3 DNA reads as TGTGCCAGCAGCCTCGACAGGGCGAATGAAAAACTGTTTTTT.

The chain carries TRBV4-2 and TRBJ2-4; D might be TRBD2 (5 bases). The CDR3 length is 17 residues. Germline-derived CDR1 and CDR2 are LGHNA and YNFKEQ. Trimming cost V 0 bases and J 2 bases, with 14 bases left between them. For the CDR3, the DNA is TGTGCCAGCAGCCAAGATCAGTGGCGGGTTACCAAAAACATTCAGTACTTC. Protein product: CASSQDQWRVTKNIQYF.